These 16 T cell receptor beta chains came from one sample sequenced in a study of cytomegalovirus exposure and HLA in healthy donors. Assay: immunoSEQ multiplex PCR; the TCRdb copy retains only in-frame clones and omits some. The table shows under 85,000 clones, with roughly 92% occurring only once. Sequenced material: PBMCs. The receptors here all came from a man aged 18 to 30 in good health and CMV-seropositive.

V usage is TRBV9 and J usage is TRBJ1-2, with unresolved D. The V gene's germline CDR1 is SGDLS and CDR2 YYNGEE. Trimming removed 0 bases at V and 4 bases at J, with 10 bases between. The CDR3 sequence is 14 residues long. The CDR3 DNA follows: TGTGCCAGCAGCGTAGGGGAGTGGGGCTATGGCTACACCTTC. Translation gives CASSVGEWGYGYTF.

The chain combines TRBV25-1 with TRBJ2-5; 10 nucleotides align to TRBD2. V dropped 5 bases and J dropped 1; count of bases not matched to a gene: 10. This CDR3 is built from 17 residues. In germline, CDR1 is MGHDK, CDR2 SYGVNS. CDR3 DNA: TGTGCCAGCAGTCCCCTCGGGCCTAGCGGGAGCCAAGAGACCCAGTACTTC. Translated, it gives CASSPLGPSGSQETQYF.

The CDR3 here is CASSMGASSYNEQFF. CDR3 DNA: TGTGCCAGTAGTATGGGGGCGAGCTCCTACAATGAGCAGTTCTTC. The V and J genes are TRBV19 and TRBJ2-1, with a weak D call TRBD1 (6 bases). Trimming left V 3 bases short and J 0 bases short, with 9 bases between. CDR1 and CDR2 from the germline V gene are LNHDA and SQIVND (reference sequence). The CDR3 length is 15 residues.

V usage is TRBV9 and J usage is TRBJ2-3; 7 bases line up with TRBD2. CDR3 length equals 14 residues. Germline V gives CDR1 SGDLS, CDR2 YYNGEE. V lost 3 bases to trimming and J lost 0 bases; unmatched junction nucleotides: 1. The DNA for the CDR3 is TGTGCCAGCAGCGGTAGCGGGAGCACAGATACGCAGTATTTT. Protein product: CASSGSGSTDTQYF.

The rearrangement links TRBV19 to TRBJ2-7, with 10 bases lining up with TRBD2. Trimming took 4 bases from V and 2 from J; bases not matched to a gene: 5. The CDR3 extends over 15 amino acids. Per the germline V gene, CDR1 is LNHDA and CDR2 is SQIVND (reference sequence). The CDR3 is CASSTRTSGTYEQYF. The CDR3, as DNA: TGTGCCAGTAGTACGCGGACTAGCGGAACCTACGAGCAGTACTTC. Using reference TRBV19 and TRBJ2-7 for the parts outside the CDR3, the full variable domain is DGGITQSPKYLFRKEGQNVTLSCEQNLNHDAMYWYRQDPGQGLRLIYYSQIVNDFQKGDIAEGYSVSREKKESFPLTVTSAQKNPTAFYLCASSTRTSGTYEQYFGPGTRLTVT.

Only one count was recorded for this clone. The rearrangement uses TRBV27 and TRBJ1-2; 8 nucleotides line up with TRBD1. This CDR3 contains 18 residues. Germline assignment: CDR1 MNHEY and CDR2 SMNVEV (reference sequence). Trimming removed 3 bases from V and 4 bases from J; junction bases left unmatched: 16. For the CDR3, the DNA is TGTGCCAGCAGTTTTGTCGGACAGGGAATGCAAATTGGCTATGGCTACACCTTC. Protein: CASSFVGQGMQIGYGYTF.

The V call is TRBV6-6, the J call TRBJ2-7; perhaps TRBD1 as D (6 bases). Per the germline V gene, CDR1 is MNHNY and CDR2 is SVGAGI (reference sequence). The CDR3 loop spans 15 amino acids. Trimming cost V 6 bases and J 2 bases, with 17 bases left between them. Written as DNA, the CDR3 is TGTGCCAGCAGGTCGAACAGGGTCGGACCCTACGAGCAGTACTTC. Translated: CASRSNRVGPYEQYF.

The genes are TRBV6-4 and TRBJ2-3, with D tentatively TRBD2 (5 bases). Trimming removed 6 bases from V and 6 bases from J, with 25 bases in between. The CDR3 runs to 17 residues. The germline CDR1 and CDR2 sequences are MRHNA and SNTAGT. Written as DNA, the CDR3 is TGTGCCAGCAGCCCCAACTCGGACTCCTTCGGGGTTGATACGCAGTATTTT. Residues: CASSPNSDSFGVDTQYF.

The chain is built from TRBV6-5 and TRBJ2-1, with 9 nucleotides matching TRBD1. Per the germline V gene, CDR1 is MNHEY and CDR2 is SVGAGI. The length of the CDR3 is 13 residues. Losses at the gene ends were 8 bases for V and 6 bases for J; bases not matched to a gene: 5. The CDR3 loop is CASGTGIINEQFF. CDR3 nucleotides: TGTGCCAGCGGGACAGGGATCATCAATGAGCAGTTCTTC.

The chain is built from TRBV5-1 and TRBJ2-2, with 8 bases lining up with TRBD2. The J segment lost 6 bases and the V segment lost 0 bases, leaving 7 bases of the junction unmatched. Germline V CDR1 and CDR2: SGHRS, YFSETQ. The CDR3 length is 16 residues. In DNA form, the CDR3 reads TGCGCCAGCAGCTTGGGACTAGCGATGGCGGCCGGGGAGCTGTTTTTT. This translates into CASSLGLAMAAGELFF.

This CDR3 is CASSLLTRGRGGSEKLFF. The DNA of the CDR3 is TGTGCCAGCAGTTTATTAACAAGGGGTCGTGGGGGGAGTGAAAAACTGTTTTTT. The V and J genes are TRBV28 and TRBJ1-4, with D perhaps TRBD1 (5 bases). CDR3 length: 18 residues. The ends were cut back, 1 base at V and 7 bases at J, with 22 bases in the middle. The germline V gene has CDR1 MDHEN and CDR2 SYDVKM.

The chain uses TRBV19 and TRBJ2-2; 8 bases agree with TRBD1. CDR1 and CDR2 from the germline V gene are LNHDA and SQIVND (reference sequence). The CDR3 spans 17 residues. The trim removed 5 bases at V and 5 bases at J, leaving 13 bases unmatched. As DNA, the CDR3 is TGTGCCAGTAGTGCACAACGACAGGGGATCGGGACCGGGGAGCTGTTTTTT. Residues: CASSAQRQGIGTGELFF.

The V call is TRBV7-9, the J call TRBJ2-7; a weak D match, TRBD1 (5 bases). Trimming shortened V by 2 bases and J by 5 bases, and 13 bases separated the two germline ends. CDR3 size: 14 residues. The germline V gene encodes CDR1 SEHNR and CDR2 FQNEAQ (reference sequence). Here the CDR3 reads CASSLQGGLNEQYF. In DNA, the CDR3 is TGTGCCAGCAGCTTACAGGGTGGGCTCAACGAGCAGTACTTC.

The gene calls are TRBV6-5 and TRBJ2-2, with 7 bases that match TRBD2. The germline V gene has CDR1 MNHEY and CDR2 SVGAGI. The CDR3 spans 15 residues. V was pared by 0 bases and J by 4 bases, with 2 bases of the junction left unmatched. The CDR3 region has the DNA TGTGCCAGCAGTTACTCGGGACTAACCACCGGGGAGCTGTTTTTT. Translated, it gives CASSYSGLTTGELFF.

This chain connects TRBV9 to TRBJ2-1, with 10 bases lining up with TRBD2. There are 15 residues in the CDR3. Germline lookup yields CDR1 SGDLS and CDR2 YYNGEE. V lost 4 bases to trimming and J lost 15 bases; unmatched junction nucleotides: 16. The chain's CDR3 is CASSPGTSARAYPFF. The CDR3 DNA follows: TGTGCCAGCAGCCCTGGGACTAGCGCCAGAGCATATCCGTTCTTC.

This chain uses TRBV6-5 with TRBJ2-1, with TRBD1 matching 10 bases. The CDR3 has 15 residues. The ends lost 6 bases at V and 5 bases at J; junction bases unmatched: 7. Looked up from germline, CDR1 is MNHEY and CDR2 is SVGAGI. CDR3 sequence: CASSLGQGRHNEQFF. The CDR3 DNA reads TGTGCCAGCAGCCTGGGACAGGGGAGGCACAATGAGCAGTTCTTC.